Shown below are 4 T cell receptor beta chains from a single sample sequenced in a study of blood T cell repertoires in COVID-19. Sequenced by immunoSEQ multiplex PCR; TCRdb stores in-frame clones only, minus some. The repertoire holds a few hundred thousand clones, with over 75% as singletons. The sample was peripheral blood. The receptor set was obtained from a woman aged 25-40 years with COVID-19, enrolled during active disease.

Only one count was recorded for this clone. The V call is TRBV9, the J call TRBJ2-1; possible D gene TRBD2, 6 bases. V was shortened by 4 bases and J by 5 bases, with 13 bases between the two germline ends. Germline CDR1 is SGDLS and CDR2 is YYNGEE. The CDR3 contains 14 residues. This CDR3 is CASSKQGLNNEQFF. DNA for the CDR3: TGTGCCAGCAGCAAGCAGGGACTTAACAATGAGCAGTTCTTC.

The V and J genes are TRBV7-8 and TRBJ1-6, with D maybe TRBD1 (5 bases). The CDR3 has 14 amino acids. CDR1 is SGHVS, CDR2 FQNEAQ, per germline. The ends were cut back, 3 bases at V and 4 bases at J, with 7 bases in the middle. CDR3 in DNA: TGTGCCAGCAGCTTGGGGCTTTATAATTCACCCCTCCACTTT. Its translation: CASSLGLYNSPLHF. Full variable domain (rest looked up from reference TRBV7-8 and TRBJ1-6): GAGVSQSPRYKVAKRGQDVALRCDPISGHVSLFWYQQALGQGPEFLTYFQNEAQLDKSGLPSDRFFAERPEGSVSTLKIQRTQQEDSAVYLCASSLGLYNSPLHFGNGTRLTVT.

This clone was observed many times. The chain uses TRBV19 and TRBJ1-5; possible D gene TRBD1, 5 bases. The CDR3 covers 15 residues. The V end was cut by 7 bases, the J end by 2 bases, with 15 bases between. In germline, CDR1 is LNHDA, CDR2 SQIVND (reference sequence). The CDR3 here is CASMKGWGGNQPQHF. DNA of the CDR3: TGTGCCAGTATGAAGGGGTGGGGCGGCAATCAGCCCCAGCATTTT.

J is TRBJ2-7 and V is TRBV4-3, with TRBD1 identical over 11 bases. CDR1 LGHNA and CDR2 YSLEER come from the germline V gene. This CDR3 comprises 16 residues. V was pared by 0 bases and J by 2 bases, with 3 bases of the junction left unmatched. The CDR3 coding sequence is TGCGCCAGCAGCCAAGATGGGGGACAGGGGGCCTACGAGCAGTACTTC. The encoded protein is CASSQDGGQGAYEQYF.